Listed below are T cell receptor beta chains from one sample, sequenced in a study of patients and donors after allogeneic stem cell transplantation. TCRdb analysed the RT-PCR reads with MiXCR anew, one entry per CDR3 protein. The table has almost 90,000 distinct CDR3 sequences, about 5% seen once. Sequenced material: blood, either unsorted or a sorted T cell fraction (not recorded which). The receptors originated from a human donor who was either an allogeneic HSCT recipient or a stem cell or donor lymphocyte infusion donor (not recorded which). It is not recorded whose cells these are; they may come from a transplant donor. The CDR3 runs from the conserved cysteine through the conserved F or W. The D gene is left open where the match is weak. Expanded clones get a size class; other rows say once, few or many, or leave the size out.

-	12	TRBV6-2/TRBV6-3	-	TRBJ1-1	CASSYPTTEAFF	TGTGCCAGCAGTTACCCGACCACTGAAGCTTTCTTT
-	15	TRBV20-1	many	TRBJ2-1	CSASGLFGGYNEQFF	TGCAGTGCTAGTGGTTTGTTTGGCGGCTACAATGAGCAGTTCTTC
-	11	TRBV6-6	many	TRBJ2-5	CASLLQETQYF	TGTGCCAGCCTTCTGCAGGAGACCCAGTACTTC
TRBD2	15	TRBV10-3	many	TRBJ2-5	CAISDVSGGRETQYF	TGTGCCATCAGTGATGTTAGCGGGGGCCGAGAGACCCAGTACTTC
-	15	TRBV21-1	many	TRBJ2-1	CASSSPGTSGRRSFF	TGTGCCAGCAGCAGCCCCGGGACTAGCGGGAGGAGATCGTTCTTC
-	16	TRBV7-9	few	TRBJ2-2	CASSSTETRPTGELFF	TGTGCCAGCAGCTCCACCGAGACTCGACCCACCGGGGAGCTGTTTTTT
TRBD1	13	TRBV20-1	many	TRBJ2-7	CSARGDREYEQYF	TGCAGTGCTAGAGGGGACAGGGAGTACGAGCAGTACTTC
-	14	TRBV9	many	TRBJ2-3	CASSVEGATDTQYF	TGTGCCAGCAGCGTAGAAGGAGCCACAGATACGCAGTATTTT
-	12	TRBV5-6	many	TRBJ1-1	CASRWGNTEAFF	TGTGCCAGCAGATGGGGGAACACTGAAGCTTTCTTT
-	15	TRBV19	few	TRBJ1-5	CASSSLDKSNQPQHF	TGTGCCAGTAGTTCCCTTGACAAGAGCAATCAGCCCCAGCATTTT
-	15	TRBV7-3	many	TRBJ2-2	CASTPGTHSSGELFF	TGTGCCAGCACCCCCGGGACCCACTCCTCCGGGGAGCTGTTTTTT
-	15	TRBV27	few	TRBJ1-6	CASSLKGGYNSPLHF	TGTGCCAGCAGTTTAAAGGGCGGCTATAATTCACCCCTCCACTTT
TRBD1	14	TRBV11-1	-	TRBJ1-6	CASSYPGGNSPLHF	TGTGCCAGCAGCTACCCAGGGGGGAATTCACCCCTCCACTTT
-	18	TRBV10-3	many	TRBJ2-6	CAISKTGHKAPGANVLTF	TGTGCCATCAGTAAAACGGGACACAAAGCCCCTGGGGCCAACGTCCTGACTTTC
-	14	TRBV29-1	many	TRBJ2-2	CSVHSQGSTGELFF	TGCAGCGTCCATTCCCAGGGGAGCACCGGGGAGCTGTTTTTT
-	14	TRBV12-3/TRBV12-4	many	TRBJ1-3	CASSTYGSGNTIYF	TGTGCCAGCAGTACCTACGGCTCTGGAAACACCATATATTTT
TRBD1	14	TRBV10-2	many	TRBJ2-2	CASRGTVVTGELFF	TGCGCCAGCAGGGGGACAGTAGTCACCGGGGAGCTGTTTTTT
-	15	TRBV9	many	TRBJ1-4	CASSAGQRPNEKLFF	TGTGCCAGCAGCGCAGGACAGCGCCCAAATGAAAAACTGTTTTTT
-	13	TRBV7-2	few	TRBJ1-5	CASSLVKDQPQHF	TGTGCCAGCAGCTTAGTGAAGGATCAGCCCCAGCATTTT
TRBD2	15	TRBV3-1	many	TRBJ2-7	CASSPRSGGAYEQYF	TGTGCCAGCAGCCCGAGGAGCGGGGGAGCCTACGAGCAGTACTTC
TRBD1	14	TRBV9	many	TRBJ2-5	CASSKTGGQETQYF	TGTGCCAGCAGCAAAACAGGGGGCCAAGAGACCCAGTACTTC
TRBD1	13	TRBV29-1	many	TRBJ1-4	CSTRGQGNEKLFF	TGCAGCACTCGGGGACAGGGAAACGAAAAACTGTTTTTT
TRBD2	15	TRBV15	few	TRBJ2-5	CATSRNGGGGETQYF	TGTGCCACCAGCAGAAACGGGGGGGGCGGGGAGACCCAGTACTTC
-	11	TRBV28	-	TRBJ1-3	CASGGGDTIYF	TGTGCCAGCGGCGGGGGGGACACCATATATTTT
TRBD2	15	TRBV20-1	few	TRBJ2-5	CSATRLAGSAETQYF	TGCAGTGCTACGCGACTAGCGGGGAGCGCGGAGACCCAGTACTTC
TRBD2	14	TRBV9	many	TRBJ2-3	CASNVAGGRNTQYF	TGTGCCAGCAACGTGGCGGGGGGGCGGAATACGCAGTATTTT
TRBD1	12	TRBV10-1	few	TRBJ1-2	CASITGGSGYTF	TGCGCCAGCATCACAGGGGGCTCTGGCTACACCTTC